The 24 T cell receptor beta chains below were found in one sample sequenced in a study of cytomegalovirus exposure and HLA in healthy donors. Primers included in the PCR were 60 Vbeta and 13 Jbeta primers. The method was immunoSEQ multiplex PCR; TCRdb's version includes in-frame clones alone and lacks a portion of them. Altogether almost 95,000 clones are present, 50% to 75% being singletons, with the ten largest covering 3.9%. Sequences were obtained from PBMCs. These receptors were collected from a man under 40 in good health and CMV-seronegative.

This rearrangement joins TRBV5-1 to TRBJ2-3, with 10 nucleotides matching TRBD2. This CDR3 has 17 residues. Per germline, CDR1 SGHRS and CDR2 YFSETQ. V lost 0 bases to trimming and J lost 2 bases; unmatched junction nucleotides: 6. CDR3 sequence reads: CASSLEFLAGVTDTQYF. The CDR3 coding sequence is TGCGCCAGCAGCTTGGAATTTCTAGCGGGGGTCACAGATACGCAGTATTTT.

This clone came up once. The chain uses TRBV18 and TRBJ2-3, with 9 bases identical to TRBD2. CDR3 length: 18 residues. The germline CDR1 and CDR2 sequences are KGHSH and LQKENI. V shed 3 bases, J shed 7 bases, and the junction held 17 bases outside the gene matches. The CDR3 sequence is CASSPASGTWASINTQYF. DNA for the CDR3: TGTGCCAGCTCACCGGCTAGCGGGACCTGGGCGTCTATAAATACGCAGTATTTT. Variable domain in full (rest from reference TRBV18 and TRBJ2-3): NAGVMQNPRHLVRRRGQEARLRCSPMKGHSHVYWYRQLPEEGLKFMVYLQKENIIDESGMPKERFSAEFPKEGPSILRIQQVVRGDSAAYFCASSPASGTWASINTQYFGPGTRLTVL.

The chain recombines TRBV5-5 with TRBJ1-3, with D unclear. The germline V and J ends were trimmed by 1 base and 2 bases, with 7 bases remaining between them. CDR1 is SGHKS and CDR2 is YYEKEE in the germline V gene (reference sequence). This CDR3 has 14 residues. CDR3 protein: CASSLTVPGNTIYF. CDR3 DNA sequence: TGTGCCAGCAGCTTGACGGTCCCTGGAAACACCATATATTTT.

The chain recombines TRBV7-2 with TRBJ2-3; 10 bases align to TRBD2. Germline lookup yields CDR1 SGHTA and CDR2 FQGNSA. Germline trimming cut 2 bases from V and 0 bases from J; bases unmatched to any gene: 2. The CDR3 runs 16 residues. This CDR3 is CASSLSSGGSTDTQYF. The DNA of the CDR3 is TGTGCCAGCAGCTTATCTAGCGGGGGTAGCACAGATACGCAGTATTTT. The full variable domain, its missing parts supplied by reference TRBV7-2 and TRBJ2-3, is GAGVSQSPSNKVTEKGKDVELRCDPISGHTALYWYRQSLGQGLEFLIYFQGNSAPDKSGLPSDRFSAERTGGSVSTLTIQRTQQEDSAVYLCASSLSSGGSTDTQYFGPGTRLTVL.

A note on this clone: This CDR3 is also generated by other DNA sequences in the sample. The chain is built from TRBV7-3 and TRBJ2-2; no definite D call. Germline assignment: CDR1 SGHTA and CDR2 FQGTGA. The CDR3 has 16 amino acids. The V gene lost 6 bases and the J gene lost 4 bases, with 18 bases spanning the gap. The CDR3 region is CASSLQRGVPTGELFF. In DNA, the CDR3 is TGTGCCAGCAGTCTCCAGCGTGGCGTACCCACCGGGGAGCTGTTTTTT.

The chain carries TRBV5-1 and TRBJ2-7, with TRBD1 identical over 9 bases. Germline V CDR1 and CDR2: SGHRS, YFSETQ. Trimming took 4 bases from V and 6 from J; bases not matched to a gene: 8. This CDR3 is 14 amino acids long. The CDR3 spells CASSRGQGLGEQYF. The CDR3, as DNA: TGCGCCAGCAGCCGGGGACAGGGTCTCGGCGAGCAGTACTTC. The complete variable domain, with remaining parts taken from reference TRBV5-1 and TRBJ2-7, reads KAGVTQTPRYLIKTRGQQVTLSCSPISGHRSVSWYQQTPGQGLQFLFEYFSETQRNKGNFPGRFSGRQFSNSRSEMNVSTLELGDSALYLCASSRGQGLGEQYFGPGTRLTVT.

Only a few counts were recorded for this clone. The rearrangement links TRBV9 to TRBJ2-3; weak D call: TRBD2 (7 bases). The CDR3 runs 15 residues. Deletions cut 6 bases from V and 4 bases from J, with 18 bases between. Germline V gene data show CDR1 as SGDLS and CDR2 as YYNGEE. The DNA for the CDR3 is TGTGCCAGCAAGGGAGGGGGATCCGCCCCAGATACGCAGTATTTT. It encodes CASKGGGSAPDTQYF.

This clone was seen only a few times. This chain joins TRBV5-6 and TRBJ1-6; 8 positions agree with TRBD1. The CDR3 totals 14 residues. Trimming took 5 bases from V and 10 from J; bases not matched to a gene: 8. Germline V lookup: CDR1 SGHDT, CDR2 YYEEEE. CDR3 amino acids: CASSPRTGRSPLHF. CDR3 in DNA: TGTGCCAGCAGTCCCAGGACAGGGAGATCACCCCTCCACTTT. The entire variable domain, with the rest obtained from reference TRBV5-6 and TRBJ1-6, is as follows: DAGVTQSPTHLIKTRGQQVTLRCSPKSGHDTVSWYQQALGQGPQFIFQYYEEEERQRGNFPDRFSGHQFPNYSSELNVNALLLGDSALYLCASSPRTGRSPLHFGNGTRLTVT.

This clone has just a few counts. The chain carries TRBV18 and TRBJ2-2, with 8 bases identical to TRBD1. The CDR3 consists of 19 residues. Germline loops: CDR1 KGHSH, CDR2 LQKENI. The J segment lost 4 bases and the V segment lost 3 bases, leaving 16 bases of the junction unmatched. The CDR3 region is CASSPHRISQGAGTGELFF. The CDR3 bases are TGTGCCAGCTCACCGCACCGGATAAGTCAGGGGGCTGGCACCGGGGAGCTGTTTTTT.

J is TRBJ2-7 and V is TRBV6-5; D remains unclear. The V and J ends lost 9 bases and 6 bases respectively, with 15 bases between them. The length of the CDR3 is 12 residues. The germline V gene encodes CDR1 MNHEY and CDR2 SVGAGI. This chain's CDR3 is CASTAVLGEQYF. The DNA of the CDR3 is TGTGCCAGTACCGCAGTCCTAGGCGAGCAGTACTTC.

There are a few counts of this clone. The rearrangement joins TRBV18 to TRBJ2-7, with 7 bases aligning to TRBD1. The length of the CDR3 is 17 residues. Germline lookup yields CDR1 KGHSH and CDR2 LQKENI. J gave up 6 bases and V 4 bases, and 18 bases lay outside the gene matches. CDR3 bases: TGTGCCAGCTCACTAAACATACGGCTAGGGACAGAAGGCGAGCAGTACTTC. Amino acids: CASSLNIRLGTEGEQYF.

V is TRBV7-2 and J is TRBJ2-4; 15 bases map to TRBD2. CDR1 is SGHTA and CDR2 is FQGNSA in the germline V gene. The CDR3 has 18 amino acids. The trim removed 3 bases at V and 3 bases at J, leaving 6 bases unmatched. The CDR3 protein is CASSFGLGLAGGKNIQYF. The CDR3 DNA reads TGTGCCAGCAGCTTCGGGTTGGGACTAGCGGGGGGCAAAAACATTCAGTACTTC.

CDR3 protein: CASSIGFSTSGRWDIQYF. In nucleotides, the CDR3 is TGTGCCAGTAGTATAGGGTTTTCCACTAGCGGGAGGTGGGACATTCAGTACTTC. The chain recombines TRBV19 with TRBJ2-4; TRBD2 matches at 12 bases. The CDR3 loop spans 18 amino acids. After removal of 1 base from V and 8 bases from J, the junction contained 12 bases not matched to a gene. The germline CDR1 and CDR2 sequences are LNHDA and SQIVND (reference sequence). Combining the CDR3 with reference TRBV19 and TRBJ2-4 gives the whole variable domain DGGITQSPKYLFRKEGQNVTLSCEQNLNHDAMYWYRQDPGQGLRLIYYSQIVNDFQKGDIAEGYSVSREKKESFPLTVTSAQKNPTAFYLCASSIGFSTSGRWDIQYFGAGTRLSVL.

The chain uses TRBV12-5 and TRBJ2-1; 10 positions agree with TRBD2. Germline-derived CDR1 and CDR2 are LGHNT and FRNRAP. V trimming: 7 bases; J trimming: 10 bases; junction bases outside the gene matches: 13. The CDR3 spans 15 residues. DNA for the CDR3: TGTGCTAGTGCGCGGGGGTCTAGCGGGGGCCAAGAGCAGTTCTTC. This gives the protein CASARGSSGGQEQFF.

V usage is TRBV2 and J usage is TRBJ2-5; 7 bases agree with TRBD1. This CDR3 contains 13 residues. Germline V gives CDR1 SNHLY, CDR2 FYNNEI. The CDR3 sequence: CAEGQGVGETQYF. The CDR3 DNA is TGTGCTGAAGGGCAGGGGGTAGGGGAGACCCAGTACTTC.

This clone was detected a few times. The chain joins TRBV7-9 to TRBJ1-3; tentative D call: TRBD1 (5 bases). The germline V and J ends were trimmed by 2 bases and 3 bases, with 14 bases remaining between them. Per germline, CDR1 SEHNR and CDR2 FQNEAQ (reference sequence). This CDR3 region has 16 residues. CDR3 nucleotide sequence: TGTGCCAGCAGCTTATTTGGGGGGATGATTGGAAACACCATATATTTT. Its translation is CASSLFGGMIGNTIYF.

The chain joins TRBV6-1 to TRBJ1-6; D unresolved. Germline V lookup: CDR1 MNHNS, CDR2 SASEGT. V lost 7 bases to trimming and J lost 0 bases, with 10 bases between them. The CDR3 contains 15 residues. In DNA, the CDR3 is TGTGCCAGCAATCCAGGTAGCTCCTATAATTCACCCCTCCACTTT. Its protein product is CASNPGSSYNSPLHF.

The genes are TRBV2 and TRBJ2-3; TRBD1 is a possible D gene (6 bases). Germline V lookup: CDR1 SNHLY, CDR2 FYNNEI. CDR3 length equals 17 residues. Trimming shortened V by 6 bases and J by 2 bases, and 21 bases separated the two germline ends. For the CDR3, the DNA is TGTGCCAGCAGCGACTGGGACACCCCAGGGCTCACAGATACGCAGTATTTT. This sequence encodes CASSDWDTPGLTDTQYF.

The chain carries TRBV2 and TRBJ1-1; D gene uncertain. CDR1 is SNHLY and CDR2 is FYNNEI in the germline V gene. V was shortened by 3 bases and J by 0 bases, with 5 bases between the two germline ends. The length of the CDR3 is 13 residues. The CDR3 bases are TGTGCCAGCAGTGACAGGTTGAACACTGAAGCTTTCTTT. This codes for CASSDRLNTEAFF.

The chain couples TRBV28 to TRBJ1-1, with D possibly being TRBD1 (5 bases). The CDR3 loop spans 12 amino acids. CDR1 is MDHEN and CDR2 is SYDVKM in the germline V gene. DNA of the CDR3: TGTGCTAGCCACAGGTGGAACACTGAAGCTTTCTTT. Amino acids: CASHRWNTEAFF.

V usage is TRBV18 and J usage is TRBJ1-4, with 8 bases identical to TRBD1. CDR1 KGHSH and CDR2 LQKENI come from the germline V gene. The CDR3 has 18 amino acids. The J segment lost 1 base and the V segment lost 2 bases, leaving 9 bases of the junction unmatched. The CDR3 region is CASSPWETGGETNEKLFF. DNA of the CDR3: TGTGCCAGCTCACCATGGGAAACAGGGGGAGAAACTAATGAAAAACTGTTTTTT.

The CDR3 loop is CASSTSDRAYGYTF. CDR3 bases: TGTGCCAGCAGCACATCGGACAGGGCTTATGGCTACACCTTC. This chain joins TRBV5-4 and TRBJ1-2; 8 nucleotides align to TRBD1. CDR1 is SGHNT and CDR2 is YYREEE in the germline V gene (reference sequence). This CDR3 region has 14 residues. Trimming at V came to 4 bases and at J to 5 bases, leaving 7 bases not matched to a gene.

V is TRBV2 and J is TRBJ2-7, with unresolved D. The CDR3 is made up of 14 amino acids. Trimming shortened V by 9 bases and J by 5 bases, and 20 bases separated the two germline ends. Germline values: CDR1 SNHLY, CDR2 FYNNEI. The CDR3 nucleotides are TGTGCCAGATCCCAGGTCTCGGCCCCAGACGAGCAGTACTTC. As protein: CARSQVSAPDEQYF. The full variable domain, completed using reference TRBV2 and TRBJ2-7, is EPEVTQTPSHQVTQMGQEVILRCVPISNHLYFYWYRQILGQKVEFLVSFYNNEISEKSEIFDDQFSVERPDGSNFTLKIRSTKLEDSAMYFCARSQVSAPDEQYFGPGTRLTVT.

This clone was counted only a few times. The chain employs TRBV4-2 and TRBJ1-3, with 8 nucleotides matching TRBD1. The CDR3 is 19 residues long. Germline trimming cut 3 bases from V and 0 bases from J; bases unmatched to any gene: 13. Germline V lookup: CDR1 LGHNA, CDR2 YNFKEQ. This chain's CDR3 is CASSQPGTGADYSGNTIYF. In DNA form, the CDR3 reads TGTGCCAGCAGCCAGCCGGGGACAGGCGCCGACTACTCTGGAAACACCATATATTTT.